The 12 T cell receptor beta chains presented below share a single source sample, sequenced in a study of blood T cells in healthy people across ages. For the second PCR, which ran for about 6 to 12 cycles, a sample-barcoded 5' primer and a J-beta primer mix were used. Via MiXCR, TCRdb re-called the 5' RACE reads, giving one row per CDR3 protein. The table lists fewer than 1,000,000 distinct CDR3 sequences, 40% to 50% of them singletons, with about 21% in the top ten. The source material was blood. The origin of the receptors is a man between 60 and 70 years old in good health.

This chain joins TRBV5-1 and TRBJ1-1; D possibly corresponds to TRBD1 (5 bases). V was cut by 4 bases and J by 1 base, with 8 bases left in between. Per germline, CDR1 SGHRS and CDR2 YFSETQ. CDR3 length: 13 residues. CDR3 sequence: CASSEGPNTEAFF. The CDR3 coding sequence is TGCGCCAGCAGCGAGGGGCCGAACACTGAAGCTTTCTTT.

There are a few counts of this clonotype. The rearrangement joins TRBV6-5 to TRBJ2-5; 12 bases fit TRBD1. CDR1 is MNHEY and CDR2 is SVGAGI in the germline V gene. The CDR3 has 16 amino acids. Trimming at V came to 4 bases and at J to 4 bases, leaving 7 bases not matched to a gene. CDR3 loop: CASSSSGTGGRETQYF. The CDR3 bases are TGTGCCAGCAGTTCCTCCGGGACAGGGGGCCGAGAGACCCAGTACTTC.

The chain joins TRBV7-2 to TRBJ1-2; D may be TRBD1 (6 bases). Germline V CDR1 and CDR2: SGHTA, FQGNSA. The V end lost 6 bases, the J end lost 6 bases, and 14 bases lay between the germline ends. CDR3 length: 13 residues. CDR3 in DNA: TGTGCCAGCAGGGCCAGGGGAACCAATGGCTACACCTTC. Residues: CASRARGTNGYTF.

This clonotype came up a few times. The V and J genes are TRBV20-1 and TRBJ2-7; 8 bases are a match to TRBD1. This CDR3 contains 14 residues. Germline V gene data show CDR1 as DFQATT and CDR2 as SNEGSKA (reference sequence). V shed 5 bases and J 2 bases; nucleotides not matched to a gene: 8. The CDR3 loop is CSASDRAVTYEQYF. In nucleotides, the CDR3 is TGCAGTGCTTCGGACAGGGCCGTAACCTACGAGCAGTACTTC.

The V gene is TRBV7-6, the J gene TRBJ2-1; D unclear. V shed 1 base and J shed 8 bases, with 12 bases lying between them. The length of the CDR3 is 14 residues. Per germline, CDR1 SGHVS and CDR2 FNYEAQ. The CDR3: CASSLGVASDEQFF. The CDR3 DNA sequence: TGTGCCAGCAGCTTAGGGGTAGCCTCGGATGAGCAGTTCTTC.

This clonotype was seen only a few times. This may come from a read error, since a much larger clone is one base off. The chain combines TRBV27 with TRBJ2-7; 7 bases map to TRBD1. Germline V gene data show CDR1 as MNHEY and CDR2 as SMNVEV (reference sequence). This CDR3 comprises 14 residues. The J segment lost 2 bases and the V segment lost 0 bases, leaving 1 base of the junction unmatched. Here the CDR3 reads CASSLSTGPYEQYF. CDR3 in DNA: TGTGCCAGCAGTTTATCGACAGGGCCCTACGAGCAGTACTTC.

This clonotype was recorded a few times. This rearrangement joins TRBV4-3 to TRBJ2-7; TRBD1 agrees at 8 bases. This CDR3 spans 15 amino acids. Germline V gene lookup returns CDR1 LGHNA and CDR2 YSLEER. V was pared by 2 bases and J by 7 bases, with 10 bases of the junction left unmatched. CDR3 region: CASSQSIGQGWEQYF. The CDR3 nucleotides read TGCGCCAGCAGCCAATCCATCGGACAGGGCTGGGAGCAGTACTTC.

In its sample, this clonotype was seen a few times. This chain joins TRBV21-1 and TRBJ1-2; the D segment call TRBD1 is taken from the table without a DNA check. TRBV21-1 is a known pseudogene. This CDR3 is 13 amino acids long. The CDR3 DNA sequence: TGTGCCAGCAGCGGAAACAGGGTTGCTGGCTACACCTTC. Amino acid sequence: CASSGNRVAGYTF.

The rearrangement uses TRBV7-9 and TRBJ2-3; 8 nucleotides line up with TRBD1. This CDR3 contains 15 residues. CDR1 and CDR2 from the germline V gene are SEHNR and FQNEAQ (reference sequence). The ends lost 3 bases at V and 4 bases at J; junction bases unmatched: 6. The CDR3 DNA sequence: TGTGCCAGCAGCTTTCGACAGGGGCGCTCAGATACGCAGTATTTT. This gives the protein CASSFRQGRSDTQYF.

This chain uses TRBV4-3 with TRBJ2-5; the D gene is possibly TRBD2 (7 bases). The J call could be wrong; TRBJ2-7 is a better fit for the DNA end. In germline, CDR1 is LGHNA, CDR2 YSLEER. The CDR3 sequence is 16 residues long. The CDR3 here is CASSRTVTGGAYEQYF. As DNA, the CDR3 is TGCGCCAGCAGCCGAACGGTCACGGGGGGCGCATACGAGCAGTACTTC.

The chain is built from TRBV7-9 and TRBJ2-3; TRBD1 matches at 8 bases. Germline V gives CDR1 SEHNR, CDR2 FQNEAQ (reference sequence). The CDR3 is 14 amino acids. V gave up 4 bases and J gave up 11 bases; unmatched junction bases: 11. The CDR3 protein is CASSSTSQGGRQYF. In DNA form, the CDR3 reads TGTGCCAGCAGCTCAACCTCACAGGGGGGTAGGCAGTATTTT.

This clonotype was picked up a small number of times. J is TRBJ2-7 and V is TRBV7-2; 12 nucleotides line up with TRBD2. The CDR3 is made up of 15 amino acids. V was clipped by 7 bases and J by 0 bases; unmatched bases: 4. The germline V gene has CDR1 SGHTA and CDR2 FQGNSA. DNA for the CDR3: TGTGCCAGCACGACTAGCGGGGGAAGCTCCTACGAGCAGTACTTC. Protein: CASTTSGGSSYEQYF.